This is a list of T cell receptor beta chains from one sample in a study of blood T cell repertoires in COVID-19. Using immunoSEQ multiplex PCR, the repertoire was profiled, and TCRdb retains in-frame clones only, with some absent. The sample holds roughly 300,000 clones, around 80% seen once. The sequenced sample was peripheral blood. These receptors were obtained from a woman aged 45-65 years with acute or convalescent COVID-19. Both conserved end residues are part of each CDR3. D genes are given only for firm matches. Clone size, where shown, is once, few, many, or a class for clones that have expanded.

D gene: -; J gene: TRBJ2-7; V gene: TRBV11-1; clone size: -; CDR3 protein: CASSLRGSYEQYF; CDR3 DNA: TGTGCCAGCAGCTTAAGGGGATCCTACGAGCAGTACTTC
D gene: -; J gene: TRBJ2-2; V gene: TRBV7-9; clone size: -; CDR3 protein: CASSATSITGELFF; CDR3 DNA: TGTGCCAGCAGCGCAACTTCCATCACCGGGGAGCTGTTTTTT
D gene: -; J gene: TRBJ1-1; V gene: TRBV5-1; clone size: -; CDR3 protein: CASSPPRGGTEAFF; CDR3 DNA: TGCGCCAGCAGCCCGCCGAGAGGCGGTACTGAAGCTTTCTTT
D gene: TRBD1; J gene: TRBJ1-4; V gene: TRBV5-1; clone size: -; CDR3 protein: CASSLGHSGGEKLFF; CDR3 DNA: TGCGCCAGCAGCTTGGGACACTCAGGGGGTGAAAAACTGTTTTTT
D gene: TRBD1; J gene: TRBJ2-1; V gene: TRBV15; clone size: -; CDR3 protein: CATSRGTTGAANEQFF; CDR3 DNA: TGTGCCACCAGCAGGGGAACGACAGGGGCCGCCAATGAGCAGTTCTTC
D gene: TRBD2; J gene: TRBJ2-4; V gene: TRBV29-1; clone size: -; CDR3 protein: CSVDLAGGSNIQYF; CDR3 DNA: TGCAGCGTTGACCTGGCGGGAGGGAGTAACATTCAGTACTTC
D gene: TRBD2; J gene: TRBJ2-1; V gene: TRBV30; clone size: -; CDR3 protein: CAGRGGMENEQFF; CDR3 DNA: TGTGCCGGCCGGGGAGGGATGGAGAATGAGCAGTTCTTC
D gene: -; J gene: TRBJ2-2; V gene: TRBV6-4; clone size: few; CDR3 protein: CASKPEENTGELFF; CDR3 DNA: TGTGCCAGCAAGCCCGAGGAGAACACCGGGGAGCTGTTTTTT
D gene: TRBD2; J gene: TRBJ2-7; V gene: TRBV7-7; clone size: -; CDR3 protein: CASSLDLADEQYF; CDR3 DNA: TGTGCCAGCAGCTTAGATCTAGCGGACGAGCAGTACTTC
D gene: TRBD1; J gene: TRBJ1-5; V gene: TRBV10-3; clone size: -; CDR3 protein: CAITKDRGGQPQHF; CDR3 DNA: TGTGCCATCACCAAGGACAGGGGAGGTCAGCCCCAGCATTTT
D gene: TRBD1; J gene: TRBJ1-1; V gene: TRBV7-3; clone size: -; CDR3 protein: CASSSRDRVLSTEAFF; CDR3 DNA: TGTGCCAGCAGCTCCCGGGACAGGGTATTGAGCACTGAAGCTTTCTTT
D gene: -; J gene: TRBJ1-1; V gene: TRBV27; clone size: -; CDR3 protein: CATLGATEAFF; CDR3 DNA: TGTGCGACTTTGGGGGCCACTGAAGCTTTCTTT
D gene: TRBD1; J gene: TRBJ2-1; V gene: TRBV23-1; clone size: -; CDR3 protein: CASSHGRDRVFF; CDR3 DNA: TGCGCCAGCAGTCACGGACGGGACAGGGTATTCTTC
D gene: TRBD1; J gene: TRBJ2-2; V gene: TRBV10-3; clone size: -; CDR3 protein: CAIKSGGANTGELFF; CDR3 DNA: TGTGCCATCAAATCAGGGGGAGCGAACACCGGGGAGCTGTTTTTT
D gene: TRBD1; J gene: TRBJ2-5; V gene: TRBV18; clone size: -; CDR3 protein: CASSPQGQAVPGTQYF; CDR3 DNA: TGTGCCAGCTCACCACAAGGACAGGCCGTACCTGGGACCCAGTACTTC
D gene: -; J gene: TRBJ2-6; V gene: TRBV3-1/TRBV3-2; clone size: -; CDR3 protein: CASALKAGGANVLTF; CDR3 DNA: TGTGCCAGCGCCTTAAAGGCGGGAGGGGCCAACGTCCTGACTTTC
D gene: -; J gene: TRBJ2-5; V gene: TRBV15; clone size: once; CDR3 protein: CATSRVQGRETQYF; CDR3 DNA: TGTGCCACCAGCAGAGTACAGGGCCGAGAGACCCAGTACTTC
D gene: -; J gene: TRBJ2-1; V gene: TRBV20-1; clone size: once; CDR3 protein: CSAPHGGEQFF; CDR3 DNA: TGCAGTGCTCCCCACGGCGGAGAGCAGTTCTTC
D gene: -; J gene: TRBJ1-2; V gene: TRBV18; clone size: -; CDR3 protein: CASSPPDLAGGYTF; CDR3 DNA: TGTGCCAGCTCACCACCTGACCTAGCGGGTGGCTACACCTTC
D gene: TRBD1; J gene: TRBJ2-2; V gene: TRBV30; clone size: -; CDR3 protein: CAWNLQGDGGELFF; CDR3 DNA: TGTGCCTGGAATCTCCAGGGGGACGGCGGGGAGCTGTTTTTT
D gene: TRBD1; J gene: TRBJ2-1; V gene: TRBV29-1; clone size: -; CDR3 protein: CSVEGTGQSYNEQFF; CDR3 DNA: TGCAGCGTTGAAGGGACAGGGCAATCCTACAATGAGCAGTTCTTC
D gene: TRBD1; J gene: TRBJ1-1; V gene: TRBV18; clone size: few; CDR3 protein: CASSRLGQLNTEAFF; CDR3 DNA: TGTGCCAGCTCACGGTTGGGACAGCTCAACACTGAAGCTTTCTTT
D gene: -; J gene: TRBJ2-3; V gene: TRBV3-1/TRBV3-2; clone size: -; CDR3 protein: CASSLTGGSSTDTQYF; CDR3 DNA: TGTGCCAGCAGCCTTACCGGCGGTTCTAGCACAGATACGCAGTATTTT
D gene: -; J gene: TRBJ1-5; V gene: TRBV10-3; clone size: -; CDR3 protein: CAISESRSQPQHF; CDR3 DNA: TGTGCCATCAGTGAGTCGAGAAGTCAGCCCCAGCATTTT
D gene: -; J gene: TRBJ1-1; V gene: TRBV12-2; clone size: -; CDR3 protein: CASRRRGLPTEAFF; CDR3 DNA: TGTGCAAGTCGCCGACGAGGACTGCCCACTGAAGCTTTCTTT
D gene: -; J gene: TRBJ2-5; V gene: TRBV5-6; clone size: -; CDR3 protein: CASSSSGETQYF; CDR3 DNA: TGTGCCAGCAGCTCGAGTGGAGAGACCCAGTACTTC
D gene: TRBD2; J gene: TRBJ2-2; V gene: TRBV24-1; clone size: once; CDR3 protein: CATSPLGSGTGELFF; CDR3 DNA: TGTGCCACCTCCCCACTTGGTAGCGGGACCGGGGAGCTGTTTTTT
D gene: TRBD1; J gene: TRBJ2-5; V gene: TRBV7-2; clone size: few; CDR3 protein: CASSRDREETQYF; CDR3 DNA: TGTGCCAGCAGCCGTGACAGGGAAGAGACCCAGTACTTC
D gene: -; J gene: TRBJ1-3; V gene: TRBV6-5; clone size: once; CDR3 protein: CASRSQTSSGNTIYF; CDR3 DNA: TGTGCCAGCAGGTCACAGACGAGCTCTGGAAACACCATATATTTT
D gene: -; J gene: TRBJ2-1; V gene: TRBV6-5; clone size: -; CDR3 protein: CASSSLLSYNEQFF; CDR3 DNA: TGTGCCAGCAGTTCCCTCCTCTCCTACAATGAGCAGTTCTTC
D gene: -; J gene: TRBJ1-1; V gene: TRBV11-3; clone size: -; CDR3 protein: CASSLEDTNTEAFF; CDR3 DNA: TGTGCCAGCAGCTTAGAGGACACGAACACTGAAGCTTTCTTT
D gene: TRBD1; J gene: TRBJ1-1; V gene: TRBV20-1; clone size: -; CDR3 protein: CSASTGGLNTEAFF; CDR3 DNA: TGCAGTGCAAGTACAGGGGGCCTGAACACTGAAGCTTTCTTT
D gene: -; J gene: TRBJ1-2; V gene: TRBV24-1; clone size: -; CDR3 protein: CATSDAGALGYGYTF; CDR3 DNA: TGTGCCACCAGTGATGCGGGGGCTCTTGGCTATGGCTACACCTTC
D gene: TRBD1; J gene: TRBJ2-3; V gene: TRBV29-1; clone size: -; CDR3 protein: CSVPGTGHTDTQYF; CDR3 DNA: TGCAGCGTTCCCGGGACAGGGCACACAGATACGCAGTATTTT
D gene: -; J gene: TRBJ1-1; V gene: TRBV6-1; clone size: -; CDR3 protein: CASSEGRRTYGWAFF; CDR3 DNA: TGTGCCAGCAGTGAAGGGAGGCGGACTTACGGTTGGGCTTTCTTT
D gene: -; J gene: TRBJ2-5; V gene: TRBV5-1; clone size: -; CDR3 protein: CASSLEGWEQETQYF; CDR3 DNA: TGCGCCAGCAGCTTGGAGGGTTGGGAGCAAGAGACCCAGTACTTC
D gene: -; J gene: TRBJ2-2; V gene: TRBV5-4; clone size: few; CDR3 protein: CASSFYSSGGELFF; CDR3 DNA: TGTGCCAGCAGCTTTTATAGTTCGGGCGGGGAGCTGTTTTTT
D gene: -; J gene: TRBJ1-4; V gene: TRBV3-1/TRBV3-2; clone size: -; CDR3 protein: CASSQGRLNRVRLFF; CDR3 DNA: TGTGCCAGCAGCCAAGGGCGGCTTAACAGGGTTAGACTGTTTTTT
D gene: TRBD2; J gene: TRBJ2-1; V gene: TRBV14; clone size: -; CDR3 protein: CASTGTSGRNEQFF; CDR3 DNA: TGTGCCAGCACCGGGACTAGCGGGAGAAATGAGCAGTTCTTC
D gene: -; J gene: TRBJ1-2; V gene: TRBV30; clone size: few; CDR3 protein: CASPRGGANYGYTF; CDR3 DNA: TGTGCCTCCCCTCGGGGGGGAGCTAACTATGGCTACACCTTC
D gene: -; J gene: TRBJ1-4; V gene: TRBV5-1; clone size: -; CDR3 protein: CASSRTTGLYEKLFF; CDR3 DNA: TGCGCCAGCAGCCGTACCACAGGGCTTTATGAAAAACTGTTTTTT
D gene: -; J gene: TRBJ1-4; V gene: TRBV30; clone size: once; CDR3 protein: CACRDTTREKLFF; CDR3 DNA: TGTGCGTGTCGGGACACCACACGGGAAAAACTGTTTTTT
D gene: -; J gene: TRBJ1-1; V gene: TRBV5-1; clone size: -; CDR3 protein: CASTPRDGSEAFF; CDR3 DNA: TGCGCCAGCACCCCCAGGGATGGCTCTGAAGCTTTCTTT
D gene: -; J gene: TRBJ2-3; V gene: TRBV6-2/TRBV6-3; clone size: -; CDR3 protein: CASSFSGADTQYF; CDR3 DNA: TGTGCCAGCAGTTTCTCAGGAGCAGATACGCAGTATTTT
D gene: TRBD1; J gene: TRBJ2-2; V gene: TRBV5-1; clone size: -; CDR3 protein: CASSHARGHNTGELFF; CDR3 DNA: TGCGCCAGCAGCCATGCCAGGGGGCATAACACCGGGGAGCTGTTTTTT